The 29 T cell receptor beta chains given below trace back to one sample, sequenced in a study of blood T cell repertoires in COVID-19. Clones were sequenced by immunoSEQ multiplex PCR, and TCRdb holds only the in-frame ones, with some missing. The sample holds under 250,000 clones, more than 75% seen once. The sample consisted of peripheral blood. These receptors all come from a woman aged 55-69 years who had recovered from COVID-19.

The rearrangement uses TRBV19 and TRBJ1-2, with D possibly being TRBD1 (6 bases). Trimming shortened V by 2 bases and J by 2 bases, and 18 bases separated the two germline ends. The germline gives CDR1 LNHDA, CDR2 SQIVND (reference sequence). The CDR3 extends over 17 amino acids. CDR3 protein: CASSIPSVGAENYGYTF. The CDR3 nucleotides read TGTGCCAGTAGTATACCCTCGGTGGGGGCAGAAAACTATGGCTACACCTTC.

The V call is TRBV5-1, the J call TRBJ1-5; D is unresolved. The germline V gene encodes CDR1 SGHRS and CDR2 YFSETQ. The CDR3 spans 15 residues. Trimming cost V 5 bases and J 2 bases, with 14 bases left between them. Written as DNA, the CDR3 is TGCGCCAGCAGTAGCGGGATCCCGGGCAATCAGCCCCAGCATTTT. Its translation: CASSSGIPGNQPQHF.

This clone appeared a few times. CDR3 sequence (DNA): TGTGCCAGCAGCGTAGGTTCACAGGATCAGCCCCAGCATTTT. Its translation is CASSVGSQDQPQHF. This rearrangement joins TRBV9 to TRBJ1-5; a possible D gene is TRBD1 (5 bases). The CDR3 has 14 amino acids. V lost 0 bases to trimming and J lost 5 bases, with 9 bases between them. Germline V gives CDR1 SGDLS, CDR2 YYNGEE.

The genes are TRBV9 and TRBJ1-1; D may be TRBD1 (5 bases). Trimming cost V 0 bases and J 5 bases, with 11 bases left between them. The length of the CDR3 is 14 residues. CDR1 is SGDLS, CDR2 YYNGEE, per germline. Written as DNA, the CDR3 is TGTGCCAGCAGCGTAGCCCCCCGGGGGACTGAAGCTTTCTTT. This encodes CASSVAPRGTEAFF.

The V call is TRBV7-9, the J call TRBJ1-3; TRBD1 agrees at 7 bases. This CDR3 region has 17 residues. CDR1 is SEHNR, CDR2 FQNEAQ, per germline (reference sequence). The trim removed 1 base at V and 2 bases at J, leaving 8 bases unmatched. CDR3 residues: CASSLDGGQRTGNTIYF. The CDR3 nucleotides are TGTGCCAGCAGCTTAGACGGGGGACAGAGAACTGGAAACACCATATATTTT.

The CDR3 sequence is CAISERQGESYTF. The CDR3 DNA reads as TGTGCCATCAGTGAGAGGCAGGGGGAAAGCTACACCTTC. The J gene is TRBJ1-2, the V gene TRBV10-3, with TRBD1 matching 7 bases. V dropped 2 bases and J dropped 9; count of bases not matched to a gene: 6. CDR3 length: 13 amino acids. The germline V gene encodes CDR1 ENHRY and CDR2 SYGVKD.

The chain links TRBV11-1 to TRBJ1-6, with 11 bases that match TRBD1. The junction had 4 bases not matched to a gene; V was cut back by 5 bases and J by 7 bases. Looked up from germline, CDR1 is SGHAT and CDR2 is FQDESV (reference sequence). The CDR3 extends over 15 amino acids. In nucleotides, the CDR3 is TGTGCCAGCAGCCTCCGGGACAGGGGGAATTCACCCCTCCACTTT. Translating gives CASSLRDRGNSPLHF.

The gene calls are TRBV5-1 and TRBJ2-1; D is perhaps TRBD1 (6 bases). Trimming shortened V by 7 bases and J by 6 bases, and 14 bases separated the two germline ends. Germline CDR1 is SGHRS and CDR2 is YFSETQ. The CDR3 contains 13 residues. The DNA for the CDR3 is TGCGCCAGCGGGACACATCGCGCCAATGAGCAGTTCTTC. Translated: CASGTHRANEQFF. Based on the CDR3 plus reference TRBV5-1 and TRBJ2-1, the full variable domain is KAGVTQTPRYLIKTRGQQVTLSCSPISGHRSVSWYQQTPGQGLQFLFEYFSETQRNKGNFPGRFSGRQFSNSRSEMNVSTLELGDSALYLCASGTHRANEQFFGPGTRLTVL.

The chain has TRBV7-2 and TRBJ2-1; a weak D match, TRBD1 (5 bases). The CDR3 is 13 residues long. CDR1 is SGHTA and CDR2 is FQGNSA in the germline V gene. Trimming stripped 5 bases from V and 5 bases from J, with 10 bases between. The CDR3 protein is CASSGARHNEQFF. The CDR3 DNA reads TGTGCCAGCAGCGGGGCGAGACACAATGAGCAGTTCTTC.

The V call is TRBV12-5, the J call TRBJ2-3; 11 nucleotides align to TRBD2. From germline, CDR1 is LGHNT and CDR2 FRNRAP. This CDR3 comprises 17 residues. V trimming: 0 bases; J trimming: 2 bases; junction bases outside the gene matches: 4. The CDR3 loop is CASGLVLAGVPTDTQYF. CDR3 in DNA: TGTGCTAGTGGTTTGGTACTAGCGGGGGTTCCCACAGATACGCAGTATTTT.

CDR3 sequence: CASSITTGKGYGYTF. For the CDR3, the DNA is TGTGCCAGTAGTATAACGACAGGGAAGGGCTATGGCTACACCTTC. The genes are TRBV19 and TRBJ1-2; the match to TRBD1 covers 7 bases. The CDR3 spans 15 residues. Germline CDR1 and CDR2: LNHDA and SQIVND (reference sequence). V gave up 2 bases and J gave up 4 bases; unmatched junction bases: 7. Variable domain in full (rest from reference TRBV19 and TRBJ1-2): DGGITQSPKYLFRKEGQNVTLSCEQNLNHDAMYWYRQDPGQGLRLIYYSQIVNDFQKGDIAEGYSVSREKKESFPLTVTSAQKNPTAFYLCASSITTGKGYGYTFGSGTRLTVV.

The rearrangement links TRBV4-3 to TRBJ1-2; D is unresolved. The V gene lost 0 bases and the J gene lost 10 bases, with 18 bases spanning the gap. The CDR3 loop spans 15 amino acids. CDR1 LGHNA and CDR2 YSLEER come from the germline V gene. CDR3 nucleotide sequence: TGCGCCAGCAGCCAAGATCAAAGGGTGGGGAGTCCCTACACCTTC. Its translation: CASSQDQRVGSPYTF.

The rearrangement joins TRBV11-3 to TRBJ1-3; D might be TRBD1 (6 bases). This CDR3 has 15 amino acids. The V end was cut by 3 bases, the J end by 2 bases, with 11 bases between. The germline gives CDR1 SGHNT, CDR2 YENEEA. CDR3 nucleotide sequence: TGTGCCAGCAGCTTCTATGGGACACCTGGAAACACCATATATTTT. Amino acid sequence: CASSFYGTPGNTIYF.

The rearrangement links TRBV6-4 to TRBJ1-2; tentatively, D is TRBD1 (6 bases). In germline, CDR1 is MRHNA, CDR2 SNTAGT. V was pared by 6 bases and J by 4 bases, with 18 bases between. This CDR3 is 15 amino acids long. As DNA, the CDR3 is TGTGCCAGCAGGATCTCGACGGGAGGGGGCTATGGCTACACCTTC. Protein product: CASRISTGGGYGYTF.

The chain employs TRBV7-2 and TRBJ1-2, with D hard to call. The germline V and J ends were trimmed by 0 bases and 8 bases, with 13 bases remaining between them. Germline V lookup: CDR1 SGHTA, CDR2 FQGNSA. This CDR3 comprises 14 residues. CDR3 in DNA: TGTGCCAGCAGCTTAGCTGTTCCGGGAATCGGCTACACCTTC. This encodes CASSLAVPGIGYTF.

V is TRBV5-8 and J is TRBJ2-3; weak D call: TRBD1 (5 bases). Per germline, CDR1 SGHTS and CDR2 YDEGEE. There are 14 residues in the CDR3. Trimming stripped 4 bases from V and 7 bases from J, with 16 bases between. The CDR3 coding sequence is TGTGCCAGCAGCCCCGAGTCAGGGTCAAATACGCAGTATTTT. This codes for CASSPESGSNTQYF.

The CDR3 DNA is TGTGCCAGCAGCCCGGACAGGGGGTTAAGAGGAGGCTACACCTTC. As protein: CASSPDRGLRGGYTF. The chain is built from TRBV7-8 and TRBJ1-2; TRBD1 aligns across 10 bases. Germline loops: CDR1 SGHVS, CDR2 FQNEAQ. The CDR3 has 15 residues. Trimming removed 5 bases from V and 8 bases from J; junction bases left unmatched: 11.

This chain links TRBV19 with TRBJ1-2; a weak D match, TRBD1 (5 bases). With 2 bases removed from V and 5 bases from J, the gap between germline ends came to 12 bases. The CDR3 spans 14 residues. The germline gives CDR1 LNHDA, CDR2 SQIVND (reference sequence). CDR3 in DNA: TGTGCCAGTAGTATAAGCGACAGCCTGTATGGCTACACCTTC. Translated, it gives CASSISDSLYGYTF. Using reference TRBV19 and TRBJ1-2 for the parts outside the CDR3, the full variable domain is DGGITQSPKYLFRKEGQNVTLSCEQNLNHDAMYWYRQDPGQGLRLIYYSQIVNDFQKGDIAEGYSVSREKKESFPLTVTSAQKNPTAFYLCASSISDSLYGYTFGSGTRLTVV.

The chain employs TRBV15 and TRBJ2-3; the D gene is possibly TRBD2 (5 bases). The CDR3 runs 16 residues. Between the trimmed V and J ends, which lost 0 bases and 5 bases, there was a span of 15 bases. Per the germline V gene, CDR1 is LNHNV and CDR2 is YYDKDF (reference sequence). The CDR3 nucleotides are TGTGCCACCAGCAGAGAGGGCGAGCCCGGGGTAGATACGCAGTATTTT. Its protein product is CATSREGEPGVDTQYF.

The chain uses TRBV18 and TRBJ1-2; D not certain. Trimming removed 6 bases at V and 1 base at J, with 15 bases between. This CDR3 has 15 amino acids. CDR1 and CDR2 from the germline V gene are KGHSH and LQKENI. The CDR3 DNA follows: TGTGCCAGCTCGACAACGGTCGGTTTTAACTATGGCTACACCTTC. It encodes CASSTTVGFNYGYTF.

V is TRBV27 and J is TRBJ2-5; 9 bases are shared with TRBD1. The CDR3 has 16 amino acids. Germline V gene lookup returns CDR1 MNHEY and CDR2 SMNVEV (reference sequence). J lost 9 bases, V lost 3 bases, and 14 bases had no gene match. The CDR3, as DNA: TGTGCCAGCAGTTTTTCCGGTGGGACAGGGTTCATAGCCCAGTACTTC. Translation gives CASSFSGGTGFIAQYF.

Judged by abundance, this clone is medium-sized (0.01 to 0.1%). V is TRBV7-9 and J is TRBJ2-5, with a tentative D call TRBD2 (6 bases). CDR3 length equals 15 residues. The V and J ends lost 1 base and 3 bases respectively, with 12 bases between them. CDR1 SEHNR and CDR2 FQNEAQ come from the germline V gene (reference sequence). DNA of the CDR3: TGTGCCAGCAGCTTAGACAGGAGGGTTGAAGAGACCCAGTACTTC. Translation: CASSLDRRVEETQYF.

The chain uses TRBV28 and TRBJ2-7; D is possibly TRBD1 (5 bases). Trimming took 4 bases from V and 1 from J, leaving 17 bases between them. Germline V CDR1 and CDR2: MDHEN, SYDVKM. The CDR3 covers 16 residues. CDR3 DNA sequence: TGTGCCAGCAGTTGGGCGAGGCAGGGATGGTCCTACGAGCAGTACTTC. Its translation is CASSWARQGWSYEQYF.

This clone occurred once. The J gene is TRBJ1-6, the V gene TRBV7-3, with D hard to call. V lost 3 bases, J lost 7 bases, and 7 bases lay in between. From germline, CDR1 is SGHTA and CDR2 FQGTGA. This CDR3 is 13 amino acids long. For the CDR3, the DNA is TGTGCCAGCAGCTTTGACGGGAATTCACCCCTCCACTTT. This sequence encodes CASSFDGNSPLHF. Supplemented by reference TRBV7-3 and TRBJ1-6, the full variable domain reads GAGVSQTPSNKVTEKGKYVELRCDPISGHTALYWYRQSLGQGPEFLIYFQGTGAADDSGLPNDRFFAVRPEGSVSTLKIQRTERGDSAVYLCASSFDGNSPLHFGNGTRLTVT.

This chain uses TRBV28 with TRBJ1-2; TRBD1 aligns across 7 bases. The V gene end was trimmed by 6 bases and the J gene end by 4 bases; junction bases not matched to a gene: 5. Germline V gene data show CDR1 as MDHEN and CDR2 as SYDVKM. CDR3 size: 13 residues. The DNA for the CDR3 is TGTGCCAGCAGAATAGGACAGGTCTATGGCTACACCTTC. Translating it yields CASRIGQVYGYTF.

The genes are TRBV6-6 and TRBJ2-7; 7 bases map to TRBD2. Germline assignment: CDR1 MNHNY and CDR2 SVGAGI (reference sequence). The CDR3 is 15 residues long. V gave up 7 bases and J gave up 2 bases; unmatched junction bases: 11. For the CDR3, the DNA is TGTGCCAGCACCCCCTCCTGGGGGGGTACCTACGAGCAGTACTTC. It encodes CASTPSWGGTYEQYF.

The chain links TRBV6-2 or TRBV6-3 to TRBJ1-2; no definite D call. The length of the CDR3 is 15 residues. With 6 bases removed from V and 3 bases from J, the gap between germline ends came to 17 bases. CDR1 and CDR2 (germline): MNHEY, SVGEGT. CDR3 amino acids: CASSLFRVSDYGYTF. Here the CDR3 DNA reads TGTGCCAGCAGCCTTTTCCGGGTCAGCGACTATGGCTACACCTTC.

The chain recombines TRBV5-5 with TRBJ2-5; possibly TRBD1 for D (5 bases). The CDR3 contains 14 residues. Per germline, CDR1 SGHKS and CDR2 YYEKEE (reference sequence). Trimming took 2 bases from V and 3 from J, leaving 11 bases between them. In nucleotides, the CDR3 is TGTGCCAGCAGCTTTCCAGGGATGGAAGAGACCCAGTACTTC. Amino acid sequence: CASSFPGMEETQYF.

V gene TRBV7-2 combines with J gene TRBJ2-1; D may be TRBD2 (6 bases). The CDR3 totals 15 residues. Germline CDR1 SGHTA, CDR2 FQGNSA. V lost 0 bases and J lost 12, with 18 bases in between. CDR3 region: CASSLAGGAGHPQFF. The CDR3 DNA is TGTGCCAGCAGCTTAGCTGGCGGGGCGGGTCATCCGCAGTTCTTC.